This TCR beta chain was profiled in a study of T cell repertoires in ileal Crohn's disease. Turning to the study itself: Less than 40% were active smokers at surgery; median disease duration was almost 8 years. About half received postoperative treatment, some ten with thiopurines and some 19 anti-TNF. Broader study findings: Compared with CD4 T cells, sorted CD8 cells carried more expanded clones. Active smokers at surgery had more clonal expansions than non-smokers.

Germline-derived CDR1 and CDR2 are SQVTM and ANQGSEA. There are 16 residues in the CDR3. The junction had 11 bases not matched to a gene; V was cut back by 3 bases and J by 4 bases. Sequencing used immunoSEQ multiplex PCR; TCRdb keeps in-frame clones, though not all of them. The data contain 8,000 to 8,500 clones, 90% to 97% of them singletons. This clone has a handful of counts. Its matching antigen is unknown. Sequencing was done on a sample of ileal tissue. The source of this sequence is an adult with Crohn's disease. J is TRBJ2-3 and V is TRBV29-1, with 9 nucleotides matching TRBD2. CDR3 loop: CSVESPGTSPADTQYF. CDR3 bases: TGCAGCGTTGAGTCCCCCGGGACTAGCCCAGCAGATACGCAGTATTTT.